This T cell receptor (beta chain) was identified during a study of T cell responses to AZD1222 COVID-19 vaccine. Turning to this clone: Its specificity is not known.

TCRdb's copy holds only in-frame clones and misses some; the assay was immunoSEQ multiplex PCR. The sample yields 130,000 or so clones, over 90% seen once. The CDR3 is 15 amino acids. Germline CDR1 is ENHRY and CDR2 is SYGVKD. V was clipped by 8 bases and J by 1 base, with 14 bases between them. Study conclusions and caveats: Baseline serology detected seropositivity in only a handful of AZD1222 recipients. Spike-specific TCR depth and breadth grew after two AZD1222 doses.

This receptor was taken from an adult in good health. Sequenced here: peripheral blood, sampled on day 0 of MenACWY control vaccination. V is TRBV10-3 and J is TRBJ2-2; D unresolved. CDR3 protein: CAIRSTDLNTGELFF. In DNA form, the CDR3 reads TGTGCCATCCGATCGACTGACTTGAACACCGGGGAGCTGTTTTTT.